This is a list of T cell receptor beta chains from one sample in a study of CD8+ T cells in alopecia areata. Only in-frame clones appear in the TCRdb table, and some are missing; sequencing was by immunoSEQ multiplex PCR. The sample holds 95,000 to 120,000 clones, roughly 59% seen once. Sequencing was carried out using CD8+ T cells sorted from blood. Receptor source: a human donor in good health. Each CDR3 is given with its conserved first and last residue. D genes are given only for firm matches. Not every row has a clone size; where given, it reads once, few, many or a size class.

>-|TRBV2|once|TRBJ2-7|15
CASSVAPLLSYEQYF
TGTGCCAGCAGTGTAGCACCTCTTCTCTCCTACGAGCAGTACTTC
>TRBD2|TRBV28|few|TRBJ2-1|15
CASSLLGTSNNEQFF
TGTGCCAGCAGTTTATTGGGGACTAGTAACAATGAGCAGTTCTTC
>-|TRBV5-6|-|TRBJ2-6|15
CASGRRPSGANVLTF
TGTGCCAGCGGACGACGGCCCTCTGGGGCCAACGTCCTGACTTTC
>-|TRBV28|-|TRBJ2-2|15
CASSPGHPRAGELFF
TGTGCCAGCAGCCCGGGACACCCGAGGGCCGGGGAGCTGTTTTTT
>TRBD1|TRBV27|-|TRBJ2-1|15
CASSLGRGQVNEQFF
TGTGCCAGCAGTTTGGGCAGGGGGCAGGTCAATGAGCAGTTCTTC
>-|TRBV11-3|-|TRBJ2-4|16
CASSLVPQDRKNIQYF
TGTGCCAGCAGCTTAGTCCCCCAAGACAGAAAAAACATTCAGTACTTC
>TRBD2|TRBV28|few|TRBJ2-2|15
CASILAGDLTGELFF
TGTGCCAGCATCCTAGCGGGGGACCTCACCGGGGAGCTGTTTTTT
>-|TRBV7-2|few|TRBJ2-3|15
CASSLDSGGTDTQYF
TGTGCCAGCAGCTTAGATTCAGGGGGCACAGATACGCAGTATTTT
>-|TRBV27|few|TRBJ1-6|12
CASSYPNSPLHF
TGTGCCAGCAGTTACCCTAATTCACCCCTCCACTTT
>-|TRBV30|-|TRBJ2-2|15
CAWSPTTSFGGELFF
TGTGCCTGGAGTCCTACGACTAGTTTCGGCGGGGAGCTGTTTTTT
>-|TRBV25-1|few|TRBJ2-5|11
CATNSGAAQYF
TGTGCCACCAACTCAGGGGCAGCCCAGTACTTC
>-|TRBV11-3|-|TRBJ2-1|13
CASSLDFSDEQFF
TGTGCCAGCAGCTTAGACTTTTCGGATGAGCAGTTCTTC
>-|TRBV4-2|once|TRBJ2-7|16
CASSQEWRGGVIEQYF
TGTGCCAGCAGCCAAGAGTGGCGCGGCGGGGTGATCGAGCAGTACTTC
>-|TRBV7-9|-|TRBJ2-5|12
CASSFSEETQYF
TGTGCCAGCAGCTTCTCTGAGGAGACCCAGTACTTC
>TRBD1|TRBV5-6|-|TRBJ1-2|14
CASSPGTATYGYTF
TGTGCCAGCAGCCCCGGGACAGCAACTTATGGCTACACCTTC
>TRBD1|TRBV25-1|-|TRBJ2-1|14
CASSDDGQGNEQFF
TGTGCCAGCAGTGATGACGGACAGGGCAATGAGCAGTTCTTC
>-|TRBV4-2|once|TRBJ1-6|14
CASSQGDANSPLHF
TGTGCCAGCAGCCAAGGGGATGCTAATTCACCCCTCCACTTT
>TRBD1|TRBV7-2|-|TRBJ2-5|15
CASGRDRGRQETQYF
TGTGCCAGCGGAAGGGACAGGGGGCGTCAAGAGACCCAGTACTTC
>-|TRBV29-1|few|TRBJ2-1|15
CSVEDFLRKRNEQFF
TGCAGCGTTGAGGACTTCTTGAGAAAAAGGAATGAGCAGTTCTTC
>-|TRBV20-1|-|TRBJ1-1|10
CAEGGSEAFF
TGCGCAGAAGGGGGGTCTGAAGCTTTCTTT
>-|TRBV15|once|TRBJ2-5|15
CATSRDRLPRETQYF
TGTGCCACCAGCAGAGATCGGTTACCGAGGGAGACCCAGTACTTC
>-|TRBV6-5|-|TRBJ2-1|15
CAPGDFFEPYNEQFF
TGTGCCCCAGGGGACTTTTTCGAACCGTACAATGAGCAGTTCTTC
>-|TRBV12-5|few|TRBJ2-1|17
CASGRWYWDSSYNEQFF
TGTGCTAGTGGTCGCTGGTACTGGGATAGCTCCTACAATGAGCAGTTCTTC
>-|TRBV7-8|-|TRBJ1-4|16
CASSSETILPNEKLFF
TGTGCCAGCAGCTCCGAAACAATACTCCCTAATGAAAAACTGTTTTTT
>TRBD2|TRBV6-1|few|TRBJ2-7|15
CASSNEGSGGYEQYF
TGTGCCAGCAGCAACGAGGGTAGCGGGGGATACGAGCAGTACTTC
>TRBD2|TRBV13|-|TRBJ2-5|17
CASSVLVLAGSQETQYF
TGTGCCAGCAGCGTTCTAGTGTTAGCGGGAAGCCAAGAGACCCAGTACTTC
>-|TRBV6-4|-|TRBJ2-1|14
CASSDSFGGNEQFF
TGTGCCAGCAGTGACTCTTTTGGGGGCAATGAGCAGTTCTTC
>-|TRBV2|-|TRBJ2-1|13
CAVRVTNYNEQFF
TGTGCCGTCAGGGTGACAAACTACAATGAGCAGTTCTTC
>-|TRBV21-1|few|TRBJ1-5|16
CASPKSGQGVNQPQHF
TGTGCCAGCCCCAAGTCGGGCCAGGGGGTTAATCAGCCCCAGCATTTT
>-|TRBV6-5|-|TRBJ1-2|15
CASSYSQGSVYGYTF
TGTGCCAGCAGTTACTCTCAGGGGTCCGTCTATGGCTACACCTTC
>-|TRBV29-1|few|TRBJ2-1|14
CSVGRALAISEQFF
TGCAGCGTGGGACGGGCCTTAGCAATTTCTGAGCAGTTCTTC
>-|TRBV4-1|-|TRBJ1-1|14
CASSQGHLNTEAFF
TGCGCCAGCAGCCAAGGACACCTTAACACTGAAGCTTTCTTT
>TRBD1|TRBV6-5|few|TRBJ1-2|16
CASSSSWTGGDYGYTF
TGTGCCAGCAGTTCATCCTGGACAGGGGGCGACTATGGCTACACCTTC
>-|TRBV5-1|-|TRBJ2-7|14
CASSLWGLSDEQYF
TGCGCCAGCAGCTTGTGGGGCCTAAGCGACGAGCAGTACTTC
>-|TRBV28|few|TRBJ1-6|14
CASKTSSYNSPLHF
TGTGCCAGCAAAACGAGCTCCTATAATTCACCCCTCCACTTT
>TRBD1|TRBV7-8|-|TRBJ1-1|16
CASSPVPGGRYTEAFF
TGTGCCAGCAGCCCGGTCCCAGGGGGGAGGTACACTGAAGCTTTCTTT